Given below is one TCR beta chain in context. Its antigen is still unknown. No conserved phenylalanine or tryptophan is present at the end of the CDR3, so a read error is the likely explanation. This sample's RNA came from whole unsorted tissue. The record originates from a study of tumor and adjacent non-tumor tissue in lung cancer. Study conclusions and caveats: Top 100 clones took a larger repertoire share in normal lung.

This CDR3 spans 16 amino acids. Germline CDR1 SGHAT, CDR2 FQNNGV. Trimming pared 2 bases from V and 6 bases from J, leaving 14 bases between. Three rounds of nested PCR, following a modified ARM-PCR protocol, produced the TCRbeta library. TCRdb re-called the multiplex PCR reads through MiXCR, storing one row per CDR3 protein. The sample shows tens of thousands of distinct CDR3 sequences, 55% to 70% of them seen only once. The receptor was isolated from a woman aged 70-85 years with non-small cell lung cancer. V is TRBV11-2 and J is TRBJ1-6; D perhaps matches TRBD1 (6 bases). The sample was lung tumor tissue. CDR3 sequence reads: CASSLILGHSNSPLHY. CDR3 DNA sequence: TGTGCCAGCAGCTTAATATTGGGACACAGTAATTCACCCCTCCACTAT.